This TCR beta chain originates from a study of follicular helper T cells after annual influenza vaccination listed by TCRdb under 2017. Broadly, across the study: Blood was drawn on days 0, 7 and 28 after each seasonal influenza vaccination. To study recall of cTfh clones, some subjects were followed across successive annual vaccinations spanning the 2013-2014, 2014-2015 and 2015-2016 seasons. One week after vaccination, a second recruited cohort of eleven to twelve subjects (Table S1) displayed a similar ICOS+CD38+ cTfh response. Multi-year samples were obtained from about six subjects, with two vaccination seasons covered for four subjects and three seasons covered for two subjects. The 2015 samples were processed right after collection, while the 2013-2014 samples were cryopreserved. On the study overall, not on this receptor specifically: Successive annual vaccinations recalled a recurring oligoclonal ICOS+CD38+ cTfh response that included tetramer and AIM influenza-specific clonotypes. Because only about 8.5-20% of the analyzed cells gave productive TCRB sequences, there was no way to sample rare clonotypes. In evaluating whether influenza clones were enriched, the possibility that the far larger non-cTfh compartments were undersampled could not be ruled out. Day 7 ICOS+CD38+ clones were most often found later in ICOS-CD38- cTfh, suggesting that subset may serve as a memory reservoir. ICOS+CD38+ cTfh clonality correlated with the frequency of that population, and its change correlated with the change in circulating plasmablast frequency.

This clone is a singleton in its sample. Its antigen specificity is not known. Per-base qualities were not stored, and no clone one base away is much larger. Reading from cysteine to phenylalanine, the CDR3 counts 15 amino acids. Only the CDR3 portion is preserved as DNA: 45 bases, with reading frame beginning at the first base. The trim is 4 bases for V and 4 bases for J, with a gap of 16 bases between the germline ends. In the germline V gene, CDR1 corresponds to SGHTA and CDR2 to FQGTGA. TCRB sequencing was used to follow sorted CD4 subsets from the blood of adults before and after they were given the seasonal inactivated influenza vaccine (Fluvarix). Subjects were considered eligible if community-dwelling and if influenza vaccine had not been received in the prior 6 months. Influenza vaccine contraindications, substance abuse, HIV/AIDS, active malignancy, immunomodulatory medication and active illness such as respiratory infection were included among the exclusion criteria. At each time point, about 35 to 110 mL of blood was collected. Either Ficoll-Paque PLUS or SepMate separation was used to isolate PBMC. As a non-Tfh subset for comparison, CXCR5- memory CD4 T cells were sorted. Before DNA extraction, cell subsets were sorted from PBMC on a BD FACS Aria.

The library was generated by the immunoSEQ multiplex PCR assay. Adaptive Biotechnologies handled the TCRB amplification, library preparation, sequencing and preliminary bioinformatics at Survey level resolution. The authors' pipeline ran thus. Clonality was computed in R as 1 minus normalized Shannon entropy; the Gini index was calculated with the R package ineq. To get the overlap score, the summed counts of shared sequences were divided by the total counts of all sequences in both of the compared samples. Shared-clonotype significance used Fisher's exact test assuming a theoretical repertoire of 10^7 TCRB sequences. TCRdb mirrors the immuneACCESS table, restricted to in-frame sequences. Some clones are absent from its copies; in checked studies, under half trace to an unresolved V gene, and the reason for the others is unknown. That table is the source of V, J and clone size, and D and trimming were worked out from the DNA. Across this sample there are approximately 10,000 clones, with around four fifths seen only once. The ten most abundant clones make up roughly 0.9% of the sample.

This clonotype originated in an adult who received the influenza vaccine. The chain joins TRBV7-3 to TRBJ2-5, and possibly TRBD1, on 7 matching bases. The sequences come from CXCR5- memory CD4+ T cells sorted from blood, collected 6 weeks after influenza vaccination. In the paper's terms, the cell subset or site label means: CXCR5- memory CD4 T cells. The DNA is as follows: TGTGCCAGCAGCTCAGGGGGACAGCGGGCAGAGACCCAGTACTTC. Its translation is CASSSGGQRAETQYF.